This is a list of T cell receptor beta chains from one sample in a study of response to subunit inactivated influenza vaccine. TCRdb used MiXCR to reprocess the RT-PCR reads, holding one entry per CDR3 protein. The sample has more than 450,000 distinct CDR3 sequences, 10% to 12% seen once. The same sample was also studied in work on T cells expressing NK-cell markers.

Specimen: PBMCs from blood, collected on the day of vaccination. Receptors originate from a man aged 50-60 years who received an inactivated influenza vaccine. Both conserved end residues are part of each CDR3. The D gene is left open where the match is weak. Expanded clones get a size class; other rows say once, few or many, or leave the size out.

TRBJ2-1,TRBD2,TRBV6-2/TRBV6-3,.,TGTGCCAGCAGCCGACCTAGCGGGAGGCACAATGAGCAGTTCTTC,CASSRPSGRHNEQFF
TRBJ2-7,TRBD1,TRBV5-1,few,TGCGCCAGCAGCGCAACAGGGGGCGCATATTCCGAGCAGTACTTC,CASSATGGAYSEQYF
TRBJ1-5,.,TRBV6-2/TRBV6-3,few,TGTGCCAGCAGCCGACCGGACAGCACTAGCAATCAGCCCCAGCATTTT,CASSRPDSTSNQPQHF
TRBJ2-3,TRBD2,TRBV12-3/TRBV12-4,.,TGTGCCAGCAGTTTTACTAGCGGAACCACAGATACGCAGTATTTT,CASSFTSGTTDTQYF
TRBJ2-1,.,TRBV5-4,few,TGTGCCAGCAGCTTGGTGTCAGAAAGAGGTGAGCAGTTCTTC,CASSLVSERGEQFF
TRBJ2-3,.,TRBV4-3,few,TGCGCCAGCAGCCAGGCTAGCTGGGGTGCAGATACGCAGTATTTT,CASSQASWGADTQYF
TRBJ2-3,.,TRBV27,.,TGTGCCAGCTCTCCCCCTGGGACCGAAGCGGCCGCAGATACGCAGTATTTT,CASSPPGTEAAADTQYF
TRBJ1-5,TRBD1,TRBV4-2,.,TGTGCCAGCAGCCAACGGACAGGGGCAGGTCAGCCCCAGCATTTT,CASSQRTGAGQPQHF
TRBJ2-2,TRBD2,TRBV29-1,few,TGCAGCGCGCGCGGGAGTGGAACCGGGGAGCTGTTTTTT,CSARGSGTGELFF
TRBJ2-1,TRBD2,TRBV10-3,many,TGTGCCATCAGTGAGTCGATCATTAGCGGGAGAGGGCCCGATGAGCAGTTCTTC,CAISESIISGRGPDEQFF
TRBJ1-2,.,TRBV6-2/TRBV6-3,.,TGTGCCAGCAGTTACTCTACAGGCATCTATGGCTACACCTTC,CASSYSTGIYGYTF
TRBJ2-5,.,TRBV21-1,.,TGTGCCAGCAGCAAAGTGGAGGGGGCGGGAAAAGAGACCCAGTACTTC,CASSKVEGAGKETQYF
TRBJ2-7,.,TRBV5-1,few,TGCGCCAGCAGCAGTGACGGGGTCGAGCAGTACTTC,CASSSDGVEQYF
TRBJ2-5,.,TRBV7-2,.,TGTGCCAGCAGCCGTCTTAGTCCCCAAAAGAGGACTGCGGATAGGTGGGGCCAAGAGACCCAGTACTTC,CASSRLSPQKRTADRWGQETQYF
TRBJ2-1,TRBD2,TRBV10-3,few,TGTGCCTCCTCCATGGGGACTAGCGGATACAATGAGCAGTTCTTC,CASSMGTSGYNEQFF
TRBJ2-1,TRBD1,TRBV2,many,TGTGCCAGCAGTGAAAGTCTGGGACAGTCCATCTACAATGAGCAGTTCTTC,CASSESLGQSIYNEQFF
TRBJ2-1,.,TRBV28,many,TGTGCCAGCAGTTCCTTAGCGGTCTACAATGAGCAGTTCTTC,CASSSLAVYNEQFF
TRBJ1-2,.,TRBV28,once,TGTGCCAGCAGCGCAGTTGGGGGGGTTGATGGCTACACCTTC,CASSAVGGVDGYTF
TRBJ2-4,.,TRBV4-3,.,TGCGCCAGCAGCCAAGATAACGGACGCGACATTCAGTCCTTC,CASSQDNGRDIQSF
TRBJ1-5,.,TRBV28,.,TGTGCCAGCAGTTTACGGGAAAATCAGCCCCAGCATTTT,CASSLRENQPQHF
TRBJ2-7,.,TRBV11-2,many,TGTGCCAGCAGCCTCCCCTACGAGCAGTACTTC,CASSLPYEQYF
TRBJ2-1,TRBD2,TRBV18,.,TGTGCCAGCTCACCACTAGCGGGTACTGAGCAGTTCTTC,CASSPLAGTEQFF
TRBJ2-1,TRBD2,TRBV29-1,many,TGCAGCGTGCTCCGGGGGGGAGCTGAGCAGTTCTTC,CSVLRGGAEQFF
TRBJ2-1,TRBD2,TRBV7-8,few,TGTGCCAGCAGCTTATTAGTCGAGGGCGGGAGGGATAATGAGCAGTTCTTC,CASSLLVEGGRDNEQFF
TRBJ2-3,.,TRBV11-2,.,TGTGCCAGCAGCCCCTGGGGGGGGCCCTACACAGATACGCAGTATTTT,CASSPWGGPYTDTQYF
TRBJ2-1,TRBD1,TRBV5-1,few,TGCGCCAGCAGCTTGGCCGGGACAGGGGGCGACAATGAGCAGTTCTTC,CASSLAGTGGDNEQFF
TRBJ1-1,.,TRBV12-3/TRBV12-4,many,TGTGCCAGCAGTTTAAGCGCACGTGAAGCTTTCTTT,CASSLSAREAFF
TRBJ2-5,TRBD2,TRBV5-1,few,TGCGCCAGCAGCATGACGACTAGCGGACAAGAGACCCAGTACTTC,CASSMTTSGQETQYF
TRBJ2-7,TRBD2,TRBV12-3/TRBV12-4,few,TGTGCCAGCAGAGAAGGGACGGGGGGAATCTACGAGCAGTACTTC,CASREGTGGIYEQYF
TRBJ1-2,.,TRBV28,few,TGTGCCAGCAGTAACAGAAACTATGGCTACACCTTC,CASSNRNYGYTF
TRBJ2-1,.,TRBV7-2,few,TGTGCCAGCAGCGCGCAGGGTTATGAGCAGTTCTTC,CASSAQGYEQFF
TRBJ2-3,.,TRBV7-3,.,TGTGCCAGCAGCTTAACGTACCGGGGTTGGGAGAGCGATACGCAGTATTTT,CASSLTYRGWESDTQYF
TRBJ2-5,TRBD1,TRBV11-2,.,TGTGCCAGCAGCCACGGACAGGGTGGGGTGACCCAGTACTTC,CASSHGQGGVTQYF
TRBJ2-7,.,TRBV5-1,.,TGCGCCAGCAGCTTGGCAGTCAGCTCCTACGAGCAGTACTTC,CASSLAVSSYEQYF
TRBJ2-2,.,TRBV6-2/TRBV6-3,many,TGTGCCAGCAGTAGCTACAGTTACACCGGGGAGCTGTTTTTT,CASSSYSYTGELFF
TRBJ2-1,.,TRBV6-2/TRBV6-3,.,TGTGCCAGTCTTCGCTCAGGGAGCCCCAGGAATGAGCAGTTCTTC,CASLRSGSPRNEQFF
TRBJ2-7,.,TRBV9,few,TGTGCCAGCAGCGTAGGAGGGGGGCGCAGCTCCTACGAGCAGTACTTC,CASSVGGGRSSYEQYF
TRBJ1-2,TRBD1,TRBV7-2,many,TGTGCCAGCAGCTCCGGACAGGGGGGTGGCTACACCTTC,CASSSGQGGGYTF
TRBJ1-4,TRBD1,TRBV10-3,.,TGTGCCATCAGTGAGTCCGCAGGGGGCGAGGAAAAACTGTTTTTT,CAISESAGGEEKLFF
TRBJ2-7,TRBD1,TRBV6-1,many,TGTGCCAGCGAGGGACAGGGACACTCCTACGAGCAGTACTTC,CASEGQGHSYEQYF
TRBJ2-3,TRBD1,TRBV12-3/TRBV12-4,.,TGTGCCAGCAGAGGACAGGGAAGGGATACGCAGTATTTT,CASRGQGRDTQYF